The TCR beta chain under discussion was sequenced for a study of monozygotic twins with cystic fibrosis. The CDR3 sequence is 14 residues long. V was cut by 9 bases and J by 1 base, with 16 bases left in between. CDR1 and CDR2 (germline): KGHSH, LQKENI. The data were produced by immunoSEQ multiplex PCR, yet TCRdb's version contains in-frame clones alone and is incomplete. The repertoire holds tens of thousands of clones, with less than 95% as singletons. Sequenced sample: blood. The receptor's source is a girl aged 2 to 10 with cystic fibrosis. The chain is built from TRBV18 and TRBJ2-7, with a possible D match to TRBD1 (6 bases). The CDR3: CASNQGFPSYEQYF. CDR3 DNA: TGTGCCAGTAACCAGGGGTTTCCTTCCTACGAGCAGTACTTC.